The source of this T cell receptor (beta chain) is a study of cytomegalovirus exposure and HLA in healthy donors. This clone has only a few counts. PCR amplification relied on 60 Vbeta primers (plus 13 Jbeta primers). The data were produced by immunoSEQ multiplex PCR, yet TCRdb's version contains in-frame clones alone and is incomplete. The sample includes 130,000 or so clones, 73% of them seen just once. The V gene's germline CDR1 is KGHSH and CDR2 LQKENI. This CDR3 is 16 amino acids long. Trimming cost V 4 bases and J 7 bases, with 17 bases left between them. The sequencing input was PBMCs. This sequence originates from a woman in her thirties or forties in good health and CMV-seropositive. This chain connects TRBV18 to TRBJ1-6; D is uncertain. The chain's CDR3 is CASSLSGFLENSPLHF. CDR3 bases: TGTGCCAGCTCACTTTCCGGGTTCCTGGAGAATTCACCCCTCCACTTT.